These T cell receptor beta chains were read from a single sample in a study of blood T cell repertoires in COVID-19. Produced via immunoSEQ multiplex PCR; TCRdb's table is partial and in-frame only. The data contain almost 200,000 clones, approximately 80% of them seen just once; the ten biggest clones take up around 1%. The sequencing input was peripheral blood. The receptors here all came from a man aged 60 to 69 with COVID-19, enrolled during active disease. Both conserved end residues are part of each CDR3. The D gene is left open where the match is weak. The size of a clone is reported for some rows only, either as once, few or many, or as a class for expanded clones.

>-|TRBJ1-1|-|TRBV20-1
TGCAGTGCTAGTCGGGGGTCAGGCACTGAAGCTTTCTTT
CSASRGSGTEAFF
>TRBD1|TRBJ1-2|-|TRBV7-2
TGTGCCAGCAGCCGCGGACAGGTTGATGGCTACACCTTC
CASSRGQVDGYTF
>TRBD1|TRBJ1-2|-|TRBV7-9
TGTGCCAGCAGCCGCCGGGACAGTTTTTTCACTAACTATGGCTACACCTTC
CASSRRDSFFTNYGYTF
>TRBD1|TRBJ2-7|-|TRBV11-2
TGTGCCAGCAGCTTATATCTAGCCAGGGGGAAACCCTCCGAGCAGTACTTC
CASSLYLARGKPSEQYF
>TRBD1|TRBJ2-7|few|TRBV3-1/TRBV3-2
TGTGCCAGCAGCAATATACAGGGGAACGAGCAGTACTTC
CASSNIQGNEQYF
>-|TRBJ1-2|-|TRBV7-2
TGTGCCAGCAGCTCGAGCAGGACAGTCTATGGCTACACCTTC
CASSSSRTVYGYTF
>-|TRBJ1-2|-|TRBV7-2
TGTGCCAGCGAGGAGGGGTCGGGTCTTGGCTACACCTTC
CASEEGSGLGYTF
>-|TRBJ2-1|-|TRBV11-3
TGTGCCAGCAGCTCAGGACAGTACAATGAGCAGTTCTTC
CASSSGQYNEQFF
>-|TRBJ1-4|-|TRBV30
TGTGCCTGGAGTCAAAGGACAGTGCTCGGAGAAAAACTGTTTTTT
CAWSQRTVLGEKLFF
>-|TRBJ1-2|-|TRBV19
TGTGCCAGTAGTATTTCATCGTCTAGTGGCTATGGCTACACCTTC
CASSISSSSGYGYTF
>TRBD1|TRBJ1-4|-|TRBV28
TGTGCCAGCAGCGACCTACCGGGACAGGGGCCCGGGGAACTGTTTTTT
CASSDLPGQGPGELFF
>-|TRBJ1-5|-|TRBV20-1
TGCAGTGCTAGTCGAGCTTCTAAGCCCCAGCATTTT
CSASRASKPQHF
>TRBD1|TRBJ1-5|few|TRBV19
TGTGCCAGTAGTCCGACAGGGGCAAATCAGCCCCAGCATTTT
CASSPTGANQPQHF
>-|TRBJ1-6|-|TRBV5-1
TGCGCCAGCCGAGACAGGATCACTAATTCACCCCTCCACTTT
CASRDRITNSPLHF
>-|TRBJ1-6|once|TRBV2
TGTGCCAGCAGTGAAGACAGGCGACCTTATTCACCCCTCCACTTT
CASSEDRRPYSPLHF
>TRBD1|TRBJ1-6|-|TRBV19
TGTGCCCGAGCTCCGACAGGGGGAGATTCACCCCTCCACTTT
CARAPTGGDSPLHF
>-|TRBJ1-1|-|TRBV9
TGTGCCAGCAGCCTCCTACAGGACGGTAGCACTGAAGCTTTCTTT
CASSLLQDGSTEAFF
>-|TRBJ2-7|once|TRBV13
TGTGCCAGCAGCCCGAGGACAGAATCCTACGAGCAGTACTTC
CASSPRTESYEQYF
>-|TRBJ2-1|-|TRBV3-1/TRBV3-2
TGTGCCAGCAGCCAAGAAGATGGCGGCTCCTACAATGAGCAGTTCTTC
CASSQEDGGSYNEQFF
>-|TRBJ1-1|-|TRBV28
TGTGCCAGCAGTTTATCCCAGGGGACCACTGAAGCTTTCTTT
CASSLSQGTTEAFF
>-|TRBJ1-1|-|TRBV5-4
TGTGCCAGCAGCTTTCAAATAGGGGGGAACACTGAAGCTTTCTTT
CASSFQIGGNTEAFF
>TRBD1|TRBJ1-2|-|TRBV27
TGTGCCAGCAGAATACAGCAGGGGGCGTCTGGCTACACCTTC
CASRIQQGASGYTF
>-|TRBJ1-1|once|TRBV4-2
TGTGCCAGCAGCAAGGGAGGTAACCTGAACACTGAAGCTTTCTTT
CASSKGGNLNTEAFF
>-|TRBJ1-1|once|TRBV12-3/TRBV12-4
TGTGCCAGCACCCTAAGTGGGGCTGGAGCTTTCTTT
CASTLSGAGAFF
>-|TRBJ1-2|-|TRBV20-1
TGCAGTGGCTTGGAGGACTATGGCTACACCTTC
CSGLEDYGYTF
>TRBD1|TRBJ2-2|-|TRBV6-5
TGTGCCAGCAGCCCCGGGACAGGGAACACCGGGGAGCTGTTTTTT
CASSPGTGNTGELFF
>TRBD2|TRBJ2-7|-|TRBV30
TGTGCGGGGGCGGGAGGGCGCGACGAGCAGTACTTC
CAGAGGRDEQYF
>TRBD1|TRBJ1-1|-|TRBV10-1
TGCGCCAGCAGTGAGTCGAAGCAGGACAGGGGTGGGACTGAAGCTTTCTTT
CASSESKQDRGGTEAFF
>-|TRBJ1-2|-|TRBV24-1
TGTGCCACCAGTGATGGGACTTCCTATGGCTACACCTTC
CATSDGTSYGYTF
>TRBD2|TRBJ2-7|-|TRBV6-2/TRBV6-3
TGTGCCAGCAGTTACCCCGGGGGGGTGGACGAGCAGTACTTC
CASSYPGGVDEQYF
>TRBD1|TRBJ1-3|-|TRBV30
TGTGCCTGGGGTGCGGGGACAGGGGGAAACACCATATATTTT
CAWGAGTGGNTIYF
>TRBD2|TRBJ2-4|few|TRBV28
TGTGCCAGCAGCCCCCGGGCTAGCGGGTGGGGGTCGAACATTCAGTACTTC
CASSPRASGWGSNIQYF